This is a list of T cell receptor beta chains from one sample in a study of blood T cell repertoires in COVID-19. Sequencing was performed with immunoSEQ multiplex PCR; in TCRdb, only in-frame clones are kept and a portion is missing. The data contain fewer than 250,000 clones, more than 65% of them singletons. Sequencing was done on a sample of PBMCs or T cells enriched from blood (not recorded which). The receptor source for this set is a woman in her forties or fifties with acute COVID-19. The CDR3 runs from the conserved cysteine through the conserved F or W. Each record gives: V gene, D gene, J gene, clone size, CDR3 DNA, CDR3 protein. A D gene is named only where the DNA matches it firmly. Clone size appears in some rows only: once, few, many, or a class for an expanded clone.

V gene: TRBV6-2/TRBV6-3
D gene: NA
J gene: TRBJ2-5
clone size: NA
CDR3 DNA: TGTGCCAGCAGTTACGGGCCCCAAGGGACCCAGTACTTC
CDR3 protein: CASSYGPQGTQYF

V gene: TRBV6-6
D gene: NA
J gene: TRBJ1-5
clone size: NA
CDR3 DNA: TGTGCCAGCAGTCGTACCAGGACAGCCTTCAGTAATCAGCCCCAGCATTTT
CDR3 protein: CASSRTRTAFSNQPQHF

V gene: TRBV19
D gene: NA
J gene: TRBJ1-6
clone size: NA
CDR3 DNA: TGTGCCAGTAGTCTTAGCGGGGTAAGGTCACCCCTCCACTTT
CDR3 protein: CASSLSGVRSPLHF

V gene: TRBV27
D gene: TRBD2
J gene: TRBJ2-3
clone size: NA
CDR3 DNA: TGTGCCAGCAGTTTCCGGGGGGGCACAGATACGCAGTATTTT
CDR3 protein: CASSFRGGTDTQYF

V gene: TRBV3-1/TRBV3-2
D gene: TRBD1
J gene: TRBJ2-1
clone size: once
CDR3 DNA: TGTGCCAGCAGCCAGGCCGACAGGGGAGTCTACAATGAGCAGTTCTTC
CDR3 protein: CASSQADRGVYNEQFF

V gene: TRBV5-1
D gene: NA
J gene: TRBJ2-3
clone size: NA
CDR3 DNA: TGCGCCAGCAGCTTGAAACTAGCCCGCACAGATACGCAGTATTTT
CDR3 protein: CASSLKLARTDTQYF

V gene: TRBV3-1/TRBV3-2
D gene: NA
J gene: TRBJ1-2
clone size: NA
CDR3 DNA: TGTGCCAGCAGCCCACCCGGGGGACGGTATGGCTACACCTTC
CDR3 protein: CASSPPGGRYGYTF

V gene: TRBV5-1
D gene: TRBD1
J gene: TRBJ1-5
clone size: NA
CDR3 DNA: TGCGCCAGCAGTCCTACAGGGGGGGATCAGCCCCAGCATTTT
CDR3 protein: CASSPTGGDQPQHF

V gene: TRBV6-6
D gene: NA
J gene: TRBJ2-3
clone size: NA
CDR3 DNA: TGTGCCAGCACCCCCCTGGGGGGTACGCAGTATTTT
CDR3 protein: CASTPLGGTQYF

V gene: TRBV2
D gene: TRBD1
J gene: TRBJ2-1
clone size: NA
CDR3 DNA: TGTGCCAGCGGGACAGATGAGCAGTTCTTC
CDR3 protein: CASGTDEQFF

V gene: TRBV16
D gene: NA
J gene: TRBJ1-1
clone size: NA
CDR3 DNA: TGTGCCAGCGGAGTGGTCACTTGGAGCTTT
CDR3 protein: CASGVVTWSF

V gene: TRBV5-1
D gene: NA
J gene: TRBJ1-3
clone size: NA
CDR3 DNA: TGCGCCAGCAGCTTCGAGGAGGGTTCGGGAAACACCATATATTTT
CDR3 protein: CASSFEEGSGNTIYF

V gene: TRBV12-5
D gene: NA
J gene: TRBJ1-6
clone size: NA
CDR3 DNA: TGTGCTAAAAGGGGGTTGAATTCACCCCTCCACTTT
CDR3 protein: CAKRGLNSPLHF

V gene: TRBV7-9
D gene: NA
J gene: TRBJ2-3
clone size: NA
CDR3 DNA: TGTGCCAGCAGCTCCACAGGGGGGGGGACAGATACGCAGTATTTT
CDR3 protein: CASSSTGGGTDTQYF

V gene: TRBV27
D gene: TRBD1
J gene: TRBJ1-1
clone size: NA
CDR3 DNA: TGTGCCAGCAGCGGTACAGGGGTAACTGAAGCTTTCTTT
CDR3 protein: CASSGTGVTEAFF

V gene: TRBV7-6
D gene: TRBD1
J gene: TRBJ2-5
clone size: NA
CDR3 DNA: TGTGCCAGCAGCCCGCGACAGGGCCACCAAGAGACCCAGTACTTC
CDR3 protein: CASSPRQGHQETQYF

V gene: TRBV7-7
D gene: TRBD2
J gene: TRBJ2-3
clone size: NA
CDR3 DNA: TGTGCCAGCAGCCGTTTAGCGGGGGCCCCGGGAGATACGCAGTATTTT
CDR3 protein: CASSRLAGAPGDTQYF

V gene: TRBV5-4
D gene: TRBD1
J gene: TRBJ1-6
clone size: NA
CDR3 DNA: TGTGCCAGCAAACCGGGACAGAGTAATTCACCCCTCCACTTT
CDR3 protein: CASKPGQSNSPLHF

V gene: TRBV9
D gene: TRBD1
J gene: TRBJ1-2
clone size: NA
CDR3 DNA: TGTGCCAGCAGCGCCGGGACAGGAGTCTATGGCTACACCTTC
CDR3 protein: CASSAGTGVYGYTF

V gene: TRBV18
D gene: NA
J gene: TRBJ1-1
clone size: few
CDR3 DNA: TGTGCCAGCCTGGGGCAGGCCATGAACACTGAAGCTTTCTTT
CDR3 protein: CASLGQAMNTEAFF

V gene: TRBV5-1
D gene: NA
J gene: TRBJ1-5
clone size: NA
CDR3 DNA: TGCGCCAGCAGCTTGGATCTACAGGGAAATCAGCCCCAGCATTTT
CDR3 protein: CASSLDLQGNQPQHF

V gene: TRBV3-1/TRBV3-2
D gene: NA
J gene: TRBJ2-1
clone size: NA
CDR3 DNA: TGTGCCAGCAGCCTATACTACAATGAGCAGTTCTTC
CDR3 protein: CASSLYYNEQFF

V gene: TRBV7-6
D gene: NA
J gene: TRBJ2-5
clone size: NA
CDR3 DNA: TGTGCCAGCAGCTTAGGAGTTCGGGGGCAAGAGACCCAGTACTTC
CDR3 protein: CASSLGVRGQETQYF

V gene: TRBV16
D gene: NA
J gene: TRBJ2-3
clone size: NA
CDR3 DNA: TGTGCCAGCAGCCAATACACCTCTGGCACAGATACGCAGTATTTT
CDR3 protein: CASSQYTSGTDTQYF